Included here is one TCR beta chain sequence, with context. Its antigen remains unknown. This entry is derived from a study of T cell responses to AZD1222 COVID-19 vaccine. Generated by immunoSEQ multiplex PCR, the TCRdb table keeps only in-frame clones and is missing some. The sample has about 110,000 clones; roughly 92% are singletons. The study, taken as a whole, reports: Reports say nearly half of spike-specific TCRs go after unmutated variant regions. Repertoires were sampled only after the peak T cell response.

Germline CDR1 reads SEHNR; CDR2 reads FQNEAQ (reference sequence). The CDR3 sequence is 16 residues long. V was clipped by 0 bases and J by 0 bases; unmatched bases: 0. The receptor comes from an adult in good health. The chain joins TRBV7-9 to TRBJ1-4; TRBD1 matches 8 bases. Sequencing was performed on peripheral blood, taken on day 0 of AZD1222 vaccination. The CDR3 reads CASSLAQGATNEKLFF. The CDR3 DNA sequence: TGTGCCAGCAGCTTAGCACAGGGGGCAACTAATGAAAAACTGTTTTTT.